Sequencing of this TCR beta chain was carried out in a study of blood T cell repertoires in COVID-19 (dated by TCRdb to 2018 to 2020). About the investigation overall: Collaborator samples came from the United States, Italy and Spain and covered acute and convalescent phases of COVID-19. Deeply sampled blood TCRbeta repertoires from subjects exposed to, actively infected with, or recovered from COVID-19 were included in the dataset. The material from the prospective study consisted of cDNA or gDNA derived from T cells, B-cell-depleted T cells, or PBMCs. Nearly every sample came with metadata listing a de-identified subject ID, COVID-19 status, age in years and sex. Where available, HLA class I and class II types were taken from metadata supplied by the sample provider and were not determined by assay-based typing. The samples were drawn from the first 160 participants of the ongoing ImmuneRACE study and from more than 1,000 subjects provided by 6 global collaborators. A freely available public database, intended as a resource for researchers studying the immune response to SARS-CoV-2, is where the repertoires were released. What the study reported, not specific to this receptor: How much clinical and demographic metadata was included differed by source and by participant, and the metadata was provided uncurated.

TCRbeta CDR3 regions were amplified from genomic DNA using the immunoSEQ Assay, a bias-controlled multiplex PCR. From the authors' description of their analysis: The number of nucleated cells in each sample was estimated from the amplification of reference gene primers within the assay. To quantify the absolute abundance of each unique TCRbeta CDR3 rearrangement, sequence reads were collapsed and filtered. Productive Simpson clonality was computed per sample as the square root of Simpson's diversity index over productive rearrangements. The table comes from immuneACCESS by way of TCRdb, which keeps in-frame sequences with V and J called. Part of the clones is missing from these tables; in studies checked, under half for an unresolved V gene and the rest for unknown reasons. From that table come the V and J calls and clone size; the DNA was used to work out D and trimming. Recorded for this sample are fewer than 250,000 clones; about 90% of them occurred a single time. More than 10% of the sample rests with the top ten.

Enrolling through a virtual design, the prospective study's participants ranged in age from roughly 18 to 100 years and lived across approximately 25 United States geographic areas. To assign participants to cohorts, the prospective study relied on clinical history that participants themselves reported in a screening survey and a study questionnaire. Recovered participants in ImmuneRACE Cohort 3 were defined as having two consecutive negative NP/OP PCR tests, clearance from a healthcare professional, or resolution of symptoms. In the prospective study, whole blood, serum and a nasopharyngeal or oropharyngeal swab were collected from each participant by mobile phlebotomists. Participants in the prospective study had the option to provide additional blood draws and questionnaires over a 2-month period. Before DNA extraction, blood samples from the prospective study were shipped at room temperature or frozen.

V trim: 5 bases; J trim: 5 bases; unmatched bases: 10. The germline V gene (reference sequence) sets CDR1 to SEHNR and CDR2 to FQNEAQ. The CDR3, cysteine through phenylalanine, is 16 amino acids long. Left in the record is the CDR3 DNA by itself, 48 bases read in frame from the first base. Turning to this clone: The target of this receptor is not known. The input lacks base qualities; no much larger clone sits a single base away.

Here the chain combines TRBV7-9 and TRBJ2-3; 10 junctional bases match TRBD1. The sequence derives from a man aged 25 to 40 who had recovered from COVID-19. Input material: PBMCs or T cells enriched from blood (not recorded which). The DNA sequence is given as TGTGCCAGCAGCCCGGGACAGGGGCTATACGGAGATACGCAGTATTTT. Protein translation: CASSPGQGLYGDTQYF.